This is a list of T cell receptor beta chains from one sample in a study of blood T cells in healthy people across ages. Each CDR3 protein is one row after TCRdb ran MiXCR on the 5' RACE reads. The sample has around 800,000 distinct CDR3 sequences, approximately 67% seen once. Source material: blood. The receptors were sampled from a man aged 25-45 years in good health. Both conserved end residues are part of each CDR3. The D gene is left open where the match is weak. Only part of the rows carry a size: once, few, many, or a class if the clone is expanded.

d_call,clone_size,j_call,v_call,cdr3_aa,cdr3_nt
NA,NA,TRBJ2-3,TRBV4-3,CASSQAGGSTDTQYF,TGCGCCAGCAGCCAAGCTGGCGGAAGCACAGATACGCAGTATTTT
TRBD1,NA,TRBJ2-1,TRBV5-5,CASLYRDRLYNEQFF,TGTGCCAGCCTCTACCGGGACAGGCTTTACAATGAGCAGTTCTTC
NA,NA,TRBJ2-7,TRBV7-3,CASSLATGYEQYF,TGTGCCAGCAGCTTAGCTACGGGGTACGAGCAGTACTTC
NA,many,TRBJ2-7,TRBV4-2,CASSQDRSEQYF,TGTGCCAGCAGCCAAGATCGAAGCGAGCAGTACTTC
TRBD1,few,TRBJ2-1,TRBV5-1,CASSALGQGEGNEQFF,TGCGCCAGCAGTGCCCTGGGACAGGGAGAAGGGAATGAGCAGTTCTTC
NA,NA,TRBJ2-5,TRBV12-3/TRBV12-4,CASRTTFEHAGTRQETQYF,TGTGCCAGCAGGACAACATTTGAACACGCCGGGACAAGACAAGAGACCCAGTACTTC
NA,few,TRBJ1-2,TRBV7-9,CASSLSRGSNYGYTF,TGTGCCAGCAGCTTGTCCAGGGGTAGTAACTATGGCTACACCTTC
NA,few,TRBJ2-1,TRBV11-3,CASSARDGYNEQFF,TGTGCCAGCAGCGCCCGGGACGGCTACAATGAGCAGTTCTTC
NA,NA,TRBJ2-4,TRBV7-3,CAPDQAKNIQYF,TGTGCCCCCGACCAAGCCAAAAACATTCAGTACTTC
TRBD1,once,TRBJ2-7,TRBV6-2/TRBV6-3,CASSYLGTEFHEQYF,TGTGCCAGCAGTTACCTGGGGACAGAGTTCCACGAGCAGTACTTC
TRBD2,NA,TRBJ2-5,TRBV10-2,CASSGSAGGQETQYF,TGCGCCAGCAGTGGCAGCGCGGGGGGGCAAGAGACCCAGTACTTC
NA,few,TRBJ2-3,TRBV12-3/TRBV12-4,CASSGSLTDTQYF,TGTGCCAGCAGCGGCAGCCTCACAGATACGCAGTATTTT
NA,NA,TRBJ2-5,TRBV11-2,CASSLGTQYF,TGTGCCAGCAGCTTGGGGACCCAGTACTTC
NA,NA,TRBJ2-6,TRBV6-5,CASSYSTGANVLTF,TGTGCCAGCAGTTACTCAACTGGGGCCAACGTCCTGACTTTC
NA,many,TRBJ1-4,TRBV7-9,CASSPAGGTNEKLFF,TGTGCCAGCAGTCCGGCCGGTGGAACTAATGAAAAACTGTTTTTT
NA,few,TRBJ2-1,TRBV11-2,CASSSPPTGLPYNEQFF,TGTGCCAGCAGCTCCCCACCCACAGGATTGCCGTACAATGAGCAGTTCTTC
NA,NA,TRBJ1-2,TRBV6-5,CASSYRDRYGYTF,TGTGCCAGCAGTTACCGGGACCGCTATGGCTACACCTTC
TRBD2,NA,TRBJ2-5,TRBV11-3,CASSSSLGGAVQETQYF,TGTGCCAGCAGCTCAAGTCTCGGGGGGGCCGTACAAGAGACCCAGTACTTC
TRBD2,once,TRBJ2-1,TRBV7-9,CASSHSGTYNEQFF,TGTGCCAGCAGTCATAGCGGGACCTACAATGAGCAGTTCTTC
NA,few,TRBJ2-7,TRBV7-2,CASSLGGDYYEQYF,TGTGCCAGCAGCTTAGGGGGGGATTACTACGAGCAGTACTTC
NA,NA,TRBJ2-3,TRBV6-5,CASNPSGRTDTQYF,TGTGCCAGCAACCCCTCTGGGCGCACAGATACGCAGTATTTT
TRBD1,NA,TRBJ2-5,TRBV7-2,CASRRPGQGRTQYF,TGTGCCAGCAGGCGACCGGGACAGGGAAGGACCCAGTACTTC
TRBD1,NA,TRBJ2-2,TRBV6-6,CASSYSRQGAQAGELFF,TGTGCCAGCAGTTACTCGAGACAGGGGGCGCAGGCCGGGGAGCTGTTTTTT
TRBD2,NA,TRBJ2-1,TRBV9,CASSLPTSADEQFF,TGTGCCAGCAGCTTACCGACTAGCGCGGATGAGCAGTTCTTC
TRBD2,once,TRBJ2-3,TRBV28,CASSFPRLAGGRDTQYF,TGTGCCAGCAGTTTCCCCAGACTAGCGGGGGGTAGGGATACGCAGTATTTT
TRBD1,once,TRBJ2-7,TRBV20-1,CSARDRNRGLAYEQYF,TGCAGTGCTAGAGATCGGAACAGGGGGCTCGCATACGAGCAGTACTTC
TRBD2,NA,TRBJ2-3,TRBV25-1,CASSEKLAGGTDTQYF,TGTGCCAGCAGTGAAAAGCTAGCGGGCGGCACAGATACGCAGTATTTT
TRBD2,NA,TRBJ2-5,TRBV27,CASSPGLAGTQYF,TGTGCCAGCAGTCCAGGACTAGCTGGGACCCAGTACTTC
NA,NA,TRBJ2-7,TRBV18,CASSPPSPGPGEQYF,TGTGCCAGCTCACCACCTTCGCCGGGGCCAGGCGAGCAGTACTTC
NA,NA,TRBJ2-3,TRBV4-2,CASSQVGDTQYF,TGTGCCAGCAGCCAAGTTGGGGATACGCAGTATTTT
NA,NA,TRBJ2-7,TRBV20-1,CSALKTYEQYF,TGCAGTGCCTTGAAGACCTACGAGCAGTACTTC
TRBD1,once,TRBJ2-2,TRBV12-3/TRBV12-4,CASSLPRGLYTGELFF,TGTGCCAGCAGTTTACCGAGGGGGCTTTACACCGGGGAGCTGTTTTTT
NA,few,TRBJ2-5,TRBV4-3,CASSQVGSLSETQYF,TGCGCCAGCAGCCAAGTCGGGTCGTTGTCGGAGACCCAGTACTTC
TRBD2,NA,TRBJ2-3,TRBV9,CASSVGLAARDTQYF,TGTGCCAGCAGCGTAGGACTAGCTGCTCGGGATACGCAGTATTTT
NA,few,TRBJ2-7,TRBV11-2,CASSLGGMSSYEQYF,TGTGCCAGCAGCTTAGGCGGCATGAGCTCCTACGAGCAGTACTTC
TRBD2,NA,TRBJ2-1,TRBV7-2,CASSPYSGGAWDEQFF,TGTGCCAGCAGCCCCTATAGCGGGGGGGCCTGGGATGAGCAGTTCTTC
NA,NA,TRBJ2-1,TRBV6-2/TRBV6-3,CASIRWDSSYNEQFF,TGTGCCAGCATTAGGTGGGATAGCTCCTACAATGAGCAGTTCTTC
TRBD2,few,TRBJ2-5,TRBV12-3/TRBV12-4,CASRGTSGVRTQYF,TGTGCCAGCAGGGGGACTAGCGGGGTTAGGACCCAGTACTTC
NA,NA,TRBJ2-6,TRBV4-2,CASSPAFQRANVLTF,TGTGCCAGCAGCCCGGCGTTTCAAAGAGCCAACGTCCTGACTTTC
TRBD1,NA,TRBJ2-7,TRBV12-3/TRBV12-4,CASSLTGDVSYEQYF,TGTGCCAGCAGTTTAACAGGGGATGTCTCCTACGAGCAGTACTTC
TRBD2,NA,TRBJ2-4,TRBV3-1,CASSQDPGGLLNIQYF,TGTGCCAGCAGCCAAGATCCGGGGGGGCTTTTGAACATTCAGTACTTC
TRBD2,NA,TRBJ2-1,TRBV4-2,CASSQDDWTSGAYNEQFF,TGTGCCAGCAGCCAAGACGATTGGACTAGCGGGGCCTACAATGAGCAGTTCTTC
TRBD1,NA,TRBJ2-7,TRBV15,CATSSPDRVSDEQYF,TGTGCCACCAGCAGTCCCGACAGGGTGAGCGACGAGCAGTACTTC
TRBD2,NA,TRBJ2-2,TRBV9,CASSVSGGGNTGELFF,TGTGCCAGCAGCGTGAGCGGGGGCGGAAACACCGGGGAGCTGTTTTTT
TRBD1,few,TRBJ1-1,TRBV12-3/TRBV12-4,CASSLVEGAPRYTEAFF,TGTGCCAGCAGTTTAGTGGAGGGGGCTCCCCGGTACACTGAAGCTTTCTTT
NA,NA,TRBJ2-2,TRBV27,CASSAGSPGELFF,TGTGCCAGCAGCGCAGGGAGCCCCGGGGAGCTGTTTTTT
NA,NA,TRBJ1-1,TRBV30,CAREVGSGTVNTKAFF,TGTGCCCGAGAAGTGGGCTCCGGGACTGTGAACACTAAAGCTTTCTTT
NA,NA,TRBJ2-5,TRBV27,CASALDGGTRETQYF,TGTGCCAGCGCTCTCGATGGCGGGACACGTGAGACCCAGTACTTC
NA,NA,TRBJ2-7,TRBV19,CASSIEARFYEQYF,TGTGCCAGTAGTATAGAGGCGCGATTCTACGAGCAGTACTTC
NA,NA,TRBJ1-2,TRBV5-1,CASSLDGGALYGYTF,TGCGCCAGCAGCTTGGACGGGGGGGCTCTCTATGGCTACACCTTC
NA,few,TRBJ2-5,TRBV7-2,CASSKEGGETQYF,TGTGCCAGCAGTAAAGAGGGTGGGGAGACCCAGTACTTC
NA,few,TRBJ2-1,TRBV15,CATSRVGNEQFF,TGTGCCACCAGCAGAGTCGGGAATGAGCAGTTCTTC
TRBD1,NA,TRBJ2-7,TRBV6-6,CASRPETGGSYEQYF,TGTGCCAGCAGACCTGAGACAGGGGGTTCCTACGAGCAGTACTTC